This TCR beta chain originates from a study of shared clonotypes between healthy human individuals. The assay was immunoSEQ multiplex PCR, and TCRdb's table has in-frame clones only and misses some. Of roughly 2.5 million clones in the sample, around nine tenths were seen once. Germline CDR1 and CDR2: SEHNR and FQNEAQ (reference sequence). The CDR3 is 15 residues long. V was cut by 3 bases and J by 4 bases, with 12 bases left in between. This clone was seen just once. Sequenced material: naive CD4+ T cells sorted from blood. The subset is: CD45RA+ positively selected. This chain joins TRBV7-9 and TRBJ2-2; the D gene could be TRBD1 or TRBD2 (6 bases each). This TCR derives from a man between 18 and 35 years old in good health. DNA of the CDR3: TGTGCCAGCAGCTTGTCGGGGGCGGGCACCGGGGAGCTGTTTTTT. This codes for CASSLSGAGTGELFF.